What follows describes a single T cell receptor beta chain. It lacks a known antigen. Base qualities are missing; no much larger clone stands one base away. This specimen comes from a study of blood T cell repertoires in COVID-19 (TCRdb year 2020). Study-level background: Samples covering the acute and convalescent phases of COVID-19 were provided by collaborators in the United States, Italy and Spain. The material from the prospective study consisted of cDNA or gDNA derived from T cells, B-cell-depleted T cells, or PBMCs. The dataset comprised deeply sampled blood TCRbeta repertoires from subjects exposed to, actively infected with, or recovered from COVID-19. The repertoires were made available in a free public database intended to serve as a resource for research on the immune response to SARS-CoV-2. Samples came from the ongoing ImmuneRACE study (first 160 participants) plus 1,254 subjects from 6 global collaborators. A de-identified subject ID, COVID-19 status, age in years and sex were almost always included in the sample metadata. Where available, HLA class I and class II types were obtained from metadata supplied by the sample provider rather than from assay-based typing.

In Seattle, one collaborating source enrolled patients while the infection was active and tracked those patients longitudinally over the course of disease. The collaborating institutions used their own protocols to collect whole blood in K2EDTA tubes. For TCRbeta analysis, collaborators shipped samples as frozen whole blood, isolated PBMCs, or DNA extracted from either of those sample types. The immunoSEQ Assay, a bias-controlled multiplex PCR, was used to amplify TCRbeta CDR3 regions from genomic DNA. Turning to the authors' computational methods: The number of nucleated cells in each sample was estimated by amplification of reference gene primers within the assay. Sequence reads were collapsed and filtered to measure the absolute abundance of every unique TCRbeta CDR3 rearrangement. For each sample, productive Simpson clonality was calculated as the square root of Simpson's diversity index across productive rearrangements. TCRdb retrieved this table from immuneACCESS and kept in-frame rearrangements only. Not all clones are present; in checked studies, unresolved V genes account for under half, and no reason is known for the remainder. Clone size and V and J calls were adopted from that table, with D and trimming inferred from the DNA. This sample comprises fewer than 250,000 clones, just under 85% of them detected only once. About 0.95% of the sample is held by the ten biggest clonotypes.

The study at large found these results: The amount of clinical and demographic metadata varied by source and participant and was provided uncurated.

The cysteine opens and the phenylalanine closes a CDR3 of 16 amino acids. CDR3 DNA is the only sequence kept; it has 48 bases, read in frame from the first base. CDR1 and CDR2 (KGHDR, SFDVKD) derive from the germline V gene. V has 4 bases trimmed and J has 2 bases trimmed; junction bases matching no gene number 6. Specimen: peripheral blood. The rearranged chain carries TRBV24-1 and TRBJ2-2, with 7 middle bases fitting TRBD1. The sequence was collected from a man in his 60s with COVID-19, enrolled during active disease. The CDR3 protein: CATSDPDRENTGELFF. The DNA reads TGTGCCACCAGTGACCCTGACAGGGAAAACACCGGGGAGCTGTTTTTT.